A single sample is the source of the 21 T cell receptor beta chains below, sequenced in a study of Ad26.COV2.S vaccination and SARS-CoV-2 variants. Sequencing was performed with immunoSEQ multiplex PCR; in TCRdb, only in-frame clones are kept and a portion is missing. The repertoire holds hundreds of thousands of clones, with about 89% as singletons. Treatment meaning: about 20 received Ad26.COV2.S at low or high dose, single or two shots; about five received placebo; per-sample allocation not given. Collection of samples fell on day 63 after the first vaccine or placebo injection. This specimen consisted of peripheral blood, obtained in a trial of Ad26.COV2.S vaccine versus placebo. These receptors were collected from a person aged 18-65 years who received the Ad26.COV2.S COVID-19 vaccine or a placebo.

This clone has just one count. This rearrangement joins TRBV28 to TRBJ1-1; D may be TRBD1 (5 bases). The length of the CDR3 is 16 residues. Germline lookup yields CDR1 MDHEN and CDR2 SYDVKM. Deletions cut 5 bases from V and 4 bases from J, with 20 bases between. The CDR3 coding sequence is TGTGCCAGCAGTGGAGGGGCAGTGGGGGGAGGCACTGAAGCTTTCTTT. It translates to CASSGGAVGGGTEAFF.

CDR3 loop: CSAAIAGGSHEQFF. In DNA form, the CDR3 reads TGCAGCGCCGCGATAGCGGGGGGTTCACATGAGCAGTTCTTC. The chain joins TRBV29-1 to TRBJ2-1, with TRBD2 matching 10 bases. The CDR3 covers 14 residues. Germline trimming cut 7 bases from V and 8 bases from J; bases unmatched to any gene: 11. Per the germline V gene, CDR1 is SQVTM and CDR2 is ANQGSEA.

The chain carries TRBV7-8 and TRBJ1-3; D gene ambiguous. Looked up from germline, CDR1 is SGHVS and CDR2 is FQNEAQ. Trimming pared 3 bases from V and 0 bases from J, leaving 12 bases between. The CDR3 has 16 residues. The CDR3 region has the DNA TGTGCCAGCAGCTTTCTACCGGTCGACTCTGGAAACACCATATATTTT. Translated: CASSFLPVDSGNTIYF.

The chain carries TRBV18 and TRBJ2-7; D may be TRBD1 (5 bases). Trimming removed 3 bases at V and 6 bases at J, with 12 bases between. Germline values: CDR1 KGHSH, CDR2 LQKENI. This CDR3 has 13 amino acids. The CDR3 DNA is TGTGCCAGCTCACCTCTAGACAGCTCCGAGCAGTACTTC. It translates to CASSPLDSSEQYF.

This clone was counted a few times. V gene TRBV5-3 combines with J gene TRBJ2-1; the D call may be TRBD1 or TRBD2 (6 bases each). TRBV5-3 is known as an ORF, though its function is uncertain. This CDR3 region has 16 residues. V lost 3 bases to trimming and J lost 0 bases, with 13 bases between them. CDR3 nucleotide sequence: TGTGCCAGAAGCTGGGGGGCCCAGGGCTCCTACAATGAGCAGTTCTTC. It yields the protein CARSWGAQGSYNEQFF.

The rearrangement joins TRBV10-1 to TRBJ1-2; D is undetermined. The germline V gene encodes CDR1 WNHNN and CDR2 SYGVQD (reference sequence). V lost 7 bases and J lost 1, with 7 bases in between. The CDR3 contains 12 residues. CDR3 nucleotides: TGCGCCAGCACCCAAGGTAACTATGGCTACACCTTC. It is translated as CASTQGNYGYTF.

The V gene is TRBV7-2, the J gene TRBJ2-1; D possibly matches TRBD1 or TRBD2 (5 bases each). This CDR3 contains 15 residues. CDR1 is SGHTA and CDR2 is FQGNSA in the germline V gene. V was clipped by 1 base and J by 9 bases, with 16 bases between them. Written as DNA, the CDR3 is TGTGCCAGCAGCTTAGGAGGGGCTAGCAGTATTGAGCAGTTCTTC. Its translation: CASSLGGASSIEQFF.

This chain joins TRBV2 and TRBJ2-7; D is unclear. The germline gives CDR1 SNHLY, CDR2 FYNNEI. This CDR3 region has 15 residues. Trimming left V 3 bases short and J 6 bases short, with 18 bases between. CDR3 in DNA: TGTGCCAGCAGTGAGTTAGACCCCACAAGGTCCGAGCAGTACTTC. It yields the protein CASSELDPTRSEQYF.

The gene calls are TRBV5-1 and TRBJ1-4; D might be TRBD1 (6 bases). V lost 4 bases, J lost 0 bases, and 16 bases lay in between. Germline V gene lookup returns CDR1 SGHRS and CDR2 YFSETQ. The length of the CDR3 is 17 residues. The CDR3 region is CASSQQGWGTTNEKLFF. The CDR3 region has the DNA TGCGCCAGCAGCCAACAGGGCTGGGGAACAACTAATGAAAAACTGTTTTTT.

This chain connects TRBV11-2 to TRBJ1-4; weak D call: TRBD1 (5 bases). V lost 0 bases and J lost 4, with 9 bases in between. The germline gives CDR1 SGHAT, CDR2 FQNNGV. The CDR3 consists of 15 residues. This CDR3 reads CASSLEWGVNEKLFF. In nucleotides, the CDR3 is TGTGCCAGCAGCTTAGAGTGGGGGGTTAATGAAAAACTGTTTTTT.

In DNA form, the CDR3 reads TGTGCCAGCAGCGACGACAGGGGAGTGTATGGCTACACCTTC. Amino acid sequence: CASSDDRGVYGYTF. This chain joins TRBV5-4 and TRBJ1-2; 8 bases line up with TRBD1. The J segment lost 5 bases and the V segment lost 4 bases, leaving 7 bases of the junction unmatched. The CDR3 has 14 residues. Germline assignment: CDR1 SGHNT and CDR2 YYREEE (reference sequence).

This clone was seen once. The chain recombines TRBV5-6 with TRBJ1-2, with D maybe TRBD1 (6 bases). Trimming stripped 6 bases from V and 5 bases from J, with 17 bases between. The CDR3 spans 14 residues. CDR1 is SGHDT, CDR2 YYEEEE, per germline. The CDR3 DNA sequence: TGTGCCAGCAACAAACAGGGATTATGGTATGGCTACACCTTC. Translation: CASNKQGLWYGYTF. The full variable domain, in which reference TRBV5-6 and TRBJ1-2 provide the parts outside the CDR3, is DAGVTQSPTHLIKTRGQQVTLRCSPKSGHDTVSWYQQALGQGPQFIFQYYEEEERQRGNFPDRFSGHQFPNYSSELNVNALLLGDSALYLCASNKQGLWYGYTFGSGTRLTVV.

The chain uses TRBV14 and TRBJ2-2; 13 positions agree with TRBD2. J lost 6 bases, V lost 1 base, and 5 bases had no gene match. The CDR3 runs 17 residues. Germline assignment: CDR1 SGHDN and CDR2 FVKESK. The CDR3 region is CASSQVLGLAGSGELFF. The CDR3 DNA follows: TGTGCCAGCAGCCAAGTTTTGGGACTAGCGGGATCCGGGGAGCTGTTTTTT.

This sequence joins TRBV19 and TRBJ1-2; D is undetermined. Germline CDR1 reads LNHDA; CDR2 reads SQIVND (reference sequence). The V gene lost 4 bases and the J gene lost 0 bases, with 12 bases spanning the gap. The CDR3 length is 15 residues. DNA for the CDR3: TGTGCCAGTAGTAAGGGCAGGACTCCTAACTATGGCTACACCTTC. It codes for CASSKGRTPNYGYTF.

V gene TRBV5-1 combines with J gene TRBJ2-2; the match to TRBD1 covers 8 bases. Unmatched junction bases numbered 8, after V lost 3 bases and J lost 4 bases. Looked up from germline, CDR1 is SGHRS and CDR2 is YFSETQ. The CDR3 is 16 amino acids. This CDR3 is CASSSQTGASTGELFF. The CDR3 coding sequence is TGCGCCAGCAGCTCACAGACAGGGGCGTCCACCGGGGAGCTGTTTTTT.

J is TRBJ2-3 and V is TRBV6-4; the match to TRBD2 covers 11 bases. The CDR3 contains 17 residues. Germline lookup yields CDR1 MRHNA and CDR2 SNTAGT. Losses at the gene ends were 4 bases for V and 0 bases for J; bases not matched to a gene: 6. CDR3 in DNA: TGTGCCAGCAGTGCATGGACTAGCGGGCTCAGCACAGATACGCAGTATTTT. Residues: CASSAWTSGLSTDTQYF.

The chain is built from TRBV5-4 and TRBJ1-2; D ambiguous. Trimming took off 4 bases at V and 4 bases at J, with 11 bases between the two ends. The germline V gene has CDR1 SGHNT and CDR2 YYREEE (reference sequence). This CDR3 spans 13 amino acids. The CDR3 protein is CASSTDGLYGYTF. The DNA for the CDR3 is TGTGCCAGCAGCACAGACGGCCTCTATGGCTACACCTTC.

This clone showed up just a few times. Other DNA sequences in this specimen translate into the identical CDR3. This rearrangement joins TRBV12-3 or TRBV12-4 to TRBJ2-1; tentatively, D is TRBD2 (6 bases). The V end lost 2 bases, the J end lost 7 bases, and 6 bases lay between the germline ends. The CDR3 sequence is 12 residues long. The CDR3 nucleotides read TGTGCCAGCAGTTTACGGGGGAATGAGCAGTTCTTC. It is translated as CASSLRGNEQFF.

The CDR3 nucleotides are TGTGCCAGCAGCCAGGGGTCCGGACTGAACATTCAGTACTTC. Translation: CASSQGSGLNIQYF. This chain connects TRBV3-1 (or the pseudogene TRBV3-2) to TRBJ2-4; tentatively, D is TRBD2 (5 bases). The germline V and J ends were trimmed by 3 bases and 7 bases, with 13 bases remaining between them. The V gene's germline CDR1 is LGHDT and CDR2 YNNKEL (reference sequence). The CDR3 has 14 residues.

The chain employs TRBV27 and TRBJ1-2; D perhaps matches TRBD1 (5 bases). The CDR3 loop spans 13 amino acids. V was trimmed by 2 bases and J by 6 bases, leaving 10 bases between them. Germline CDR1 and CDR2: MNHEY and SMNVEV (reference sequence). The DNA for the CDR3 is TGTGCCAGCAGTTTAATAAGGGGTAATGGCTACACCTTC. Translated, it gives CASSLIRGNGYTF.

This chain joins TRBV18 and TRBJ2-4; no clear D. CDR3 length: 18 amino acids. Germline assignment: CDR1 KGHSH and CDR2 LQKENI. The germline V and J ends were trimmed by 5 bases and 0 bases, with 20 bases remaining between them. CDR3 amino acids: CASSSPVAVGLAKNIQYF. CDR3 DNA: TGTGCCAGCTCAAGCCCGGTCGCCGTTGGGCTAGCCAAAAACATTCAGTACTTC.